A single sample gave rise to the 24 T cell receptor beta chains below, sequenced in a study of shared clonotypes between healthy human individuals. Libraries were prepared by immunoSEQ multiplex PCR; TCRdb keeps only in-frame clonotypes and omits some of them. The sample carries about 490,000 clones, more than 65% recorded once. Sequencing was carried out using PBMCs. The receptors were sampled from a woman aged 40 to 50 in good health. Some clones in this sample may be carry-over from other donors' samples.

This chain joins TRBV5-1 and TRBJ2-1; TRBD2 matches at 7 bases. Germline lookup yields CDR1 SGHRS and CDR2 YFSETQ. This CDR3 region has 15 residues. Germline trimming cut 0 bases from V and 4 bases from J; bases unmatched to any gene: 4. CDR3 DNA: TGCGCCAGCAGCTTGGGTCCAGCGGGGTACAATGAGCAGTTCTTC. Translation: CASSLGPAGYNEQFF. Based on the CDR3 plus reference TRBV5-1 and TRBJ2-1, the full variable domain is KAGVTQTPRYLIKTRGQQVTLSCSPISGHRSVSWYQQTPGQGLQFLFEYFSETQRNKGNFPGRFSGRQFSNSRSEMNVSTLELGDSALYLCASSLGPAGYNEQFFGPGTRLTVL.

The chain is built from TRBV15 and TRBJ2-7; 7 nucleotides agree with TRBD1. Trimming at V came to 8 bases and at J to 4 bases, leaving 8 bases not matched to a gene. This CDR3 comprises 13 residues. CDR1 is LNHNV and CDR2 is YYDKDF in the germline V gene (reference sequence). As DNA, the CDR3 is TGTGCCACCTCACAGGGGCACCTATACGAGCAGTACTTC. Residues: CATSQGHLYEQYF.

This clone was observed a few times. V is TRBV5-1 and J is TRBJ1-1; perhaps TRBD1 as D (5 bases). In germline, CDR1 is SGHRS, CDR2 YFSETQ. CDR3 length: 15 residues. Between the trimmed V and J ends, which lost 3 bases and 1 base, there was a span of 13 bases. The DNA of the CDR3 is TGCGCCAGCAGCTCGGGGACCACCTCGAACACTGAAGCTTTCTTT. It is translated as CASSSGTTSNTEAFF. Variable domain in full (rest from reference TRBV5-1 and TRBJ1-1): KAGVTQTPRYLIKTRGQQVTLSCSPISGHRSVSWYQQTPGQGLQFLFEYFSETQRNKGNFPGRFSGRQFSNSRSEMNVSTLELGDSALYLCASSSGTTSNTEAFFGQGTRLTVV.

The chain is built from TRBV28 and TRBJ2-5; 9 nucleotides align to TRBD2. Trimming took 2 bases from V and 5 from J; bases not matched to a gene: 6. The germline V gene has CDR1 MDHEN and CDR2 SYDVKM. The CDR3 is made up of 15 amino acids. Here the CDR3 reads CASSLRAGGGETQYF. DNA of the CDR3: TGTGCCAGCAGTTTACGAGCGGGAGGCGGGGAGACCCAGTACTTC.

The gene calls are TRBV6-1 and TRBJ1-1; D may be TRBD1 (5 bases). Germline loops: CDR1 MNHNS, CDR2 SASEGT. The CDR3 runs 14 residues. V dropped 4 bases and J dropped 5 bases, with 14 bases sitting between them. CDR3 amino acids: CASSASRQRTEAFF. CDR3 DNA sequence: TGTGCCAGCAGTGCCAGCCGACAGAGAACTGAAGCTTTCTTT.

The chain couples TRBV7-9 to TRBJ2-2; perhaps TRBD2 as D (6 bases). CDR3 length equals 12 residues. With 4 bases removed from V and 7 bases from J, the gap between germline ends came to 7 bases. The V gene's germline CDR1 is SEHNR and CDR2 FQNEAQ (reference sequence). In DNA, the CDR3 is TGTGCCAGCAGCTCTAGCGACGGGGAGCTGTTTTTT. This encodes CASSSSDGELFF.

This clone was picked up a small number of times. The V gene is TRBV7-9, the J gene TRBJ1-1; TRBD1 is a possible D gene (6 bases). This CDR3 region has 17 residues. V gave up 0 bases and J gave up 5 bases, with 19 bases separating them. CDR1 and CDR2 from the germline V gene are SEHNR and FQNEAQ (reference sequence). The CDR3 sequence is CASSLAGAGRESTEAFF. In DNA, the CDR3 is TGTGCCAGCAGCTTAGCGGGGGCAGGACGAGAATCGACTGAAGCTTTCTTT.

V is TRBV4-3 and J is TRBJ2-7; TRBD1 matches 9 bases. V lost 0 bases to trimming and J lost 5 bases; unmatched junction nucleotides: 8. The CDR3 loop spans 16 amino acids. Germline V CDR1 and CDR2: LGHNA, YSLEER. The CDR3 DNA reads TGCGCCAGCAGCCAAGATTCAGGGACAGGGTTCCACGAGCAGTACTTC. Its translation: CASSQDSGTGFHEQYF.

As to this clone: A far larger clone is one nucleotide away, so this likely arose from a read error. The chain is built from TRBV7-2 and TRBJ2-5, with 7 bases fitting TRBD2. Germline V gene lookup returns CDR1 SGHTA and CDR2 FQGNSA. CDR3 length: 14 amino acids. The CDR3 loop reads CDSSFSGTQETQYF. The CDR3 coding sequence is TGTGACAGCAGCTTCAGCGGGACTCAAGAGACCCAGTACTTC. Supplemented by reference TRBV7-2 and TRBJ2-5, the full variable domain reads GAGVSQSPSNKVTEKGKDVELRCDPISGHTALYWYRQSLGQGLEFLIYFQGNSAPDKSGLPSDRFSAERTGGSVSTLTIQRTQQEDSAVYLCDSSFSGTQETQYFGPGTRLLVL.

This clone was counted only a few times. The same CDR3 arises from other DNA sequences in this sample as well. The chain joins TRBV28 to TRBJ1-5; a weak D match, TRBD1 (6 bases). In germline, CDR1 is MDHEN, CDR2 SYDVKM. This CDR3 region has 13 residues. Trimming cost V 6 bases and J 3 bases, with 9 bases left between them. The CDR3 spells CASSRTVNQPQHF. The CDR3 bases are TGTGCCAGCAGCAGGACAGTCAATCAGCCCCAGCATTTT.

The rearrangement uses TRBV13 and TRBJ2-3; 14 bases align to TRBD2. After removal of 5 bases from V and 4 bases from J, the junction contained 5 bases not matched to a gene. The CDR3 has 16 residues. Germline loops: CDR1 PRHDT, CDR2 FYEKMQ (reference sequence). The CDR3 is CASSQGLAGDPDTQYF. The DNA of the CDR3 is TGTGCCAGCAGCCAGGGACTAGCGGGAGATCCAGATACGCAGTATTTT.

V usage is TRBV7-9 and J usage is TRBJ1-5; 8 nucleotides match TRBD1. The CDR3 contains 14 residues. The V segment lost 5 bases and the J segment 2 bases; nucleotides outside the gene matches: 2. Germline-derived CDR1 and CDR2 are SEHNR and FQNEAQ (reference sequence). As DNA, the CDR3 is TGTGCCAGCAGCGGACAGGGTGGCAATCAGCCCCAGCATTTT. This translates into CASSGQGGNQPQHF.

This sequence joins TRBV25-1 and TRBJ1-4, with D possibly matching TRBD1 (5 bases). V lost 4 bases to trimming and J lost 7 bases, with 19 bases between them. Looked up from germline, CDR1 is MGHDK and CDR2 is SYGVNS. This CDR3 comprises 16 residues. CDR3 residues: CASSGTRDLSAEKLFF. The CDR3 bases are TGTGCCAGCAGTGGGACCCGGGACCTATCGGCTGAAAAACTGTTTTTT.

The V and J genes are TRBV7-8 and TRBJ2-3, with D possibly TRBD2 on 6 matching bases. The CDR3 spans 17 residues. Trimming took 9 bases from V and 2 from J, leaving 24 bases between them. Germline lookup yields CDR1 SGHVS and CDR2 FQNEAQ. The CDR3 DNA reads as TGTGCCAGTATCTCTTGGTGGGCAGGGACTGACACAGATACGCAGTATTTT. This translates into CASISWWAGTDTDTQYF.

CDR3 residues: CASSLSSSGPYNEQFF. The CDR3 nucleotides are TGCGCCAGCAGCTTGTCGTCTAGCGGCCCCTACAATGAGCAGTTCTTC. The rearrangement joins TRBV5-1 to TRBJ2-1; 7 bases match TRBD2. In germline, CDR1 is SGHRS, CDR2 YFSETQ. CDR3 length: 16 amino acids. The ends lost 1 base at V and 2 bases at J; junction bases unmatched: 6.

Worth noting for this clone: This sequence is one base from a far larger clone and is likely a read error. The chain employs TRBV7-3 and TRBJ1-2, with 10 bases identical to TRBD1. Germline V gene lookup returns CDR1 SGHTA and CDR2 FQGTGA. The length of the CDR3 is 14 residues. The CDR3 DNA follows: TGTGCCTGCAGCTTAACCGGACAGGGGGATGGCTACACCTTC. Its protein product is CACSLTGQGDGYTF. Variable domain in full (rest from reference TRBV7-3 and TRBJ1-2): GAGVSQTPSNKVTEKGKYVELRCDPISGHTALYWYRQSLGQGPEFLIYFQGTGAADDSGLPNDRFFAVRPEGSVSTLKIQRTERGDSAVYLCACSLTGQGDGYTFGSGTRLTVV.

The chain has TRBV28 and TRBJ1-5, with 9 bases identical to TRBD1. The junction had 8 bases not matched to a gene; V was cut back by 6 bases and J by 5 bases. Germline V gene data show CDR1 as MDHEN and CDR2 as SYDVKM. The CDR3 consists of 15 residues. CDR3 amino acids: CASRGTGWGHQPQHF. DNA for the CDR3: TGTGCCAGCAGGGGGACAGGGTGGGGGCATCAGCCCCAGCATTTT.

The chain couples TRBV2 to TRBJ2-7; 10 bases match TRBD1. Germline V gene data show CDR1 as SNHLY and CDR2 as FYNNEI. Trimming at V came to 8 bases and at J to 1 base, leaving 5 bases not matched to a gene. The CDR3 has 14 amino acids. CDR3 sequence: CASGGTGASYEQYF. CDR3 bases: TGTGCCAGCGGGGGGACAGGGGCTTCCTACGAGCAGTACTTC.

V and J are TRBV7-9 and TRBJ1-4; the match to TRBD1 covers 7 bases. This CDR3 comprises 15 residues. Germline lookup yields CDR1 SEHNR and CDR2 FQNEAQ (reference sequence). V shed 4 bases, J shed 1 base, and the junction held 3 bases outside the gene matches. The CDR3 sequence is CASSSGGETNEKLFF. Here the CDR3 DNA reads TGTGCCAGCAGCTCAGGGGGGGAAACTAATGAAAAACTGTTTTTT.

V usage is TRBV7-3 and J usage is TRBJ2-1; D possibly corresponds to TRBD2 (5 bases). In germline, CDR1 is SGHTA, CDR2 FQGTGA. This CDR3 spans 16 amino acids. Trimming took off 5 bases at V and 0 bases at J, with 14 bases between the two ends. Here the CDR3 reads CASSETGLRSYNEQFF. In DNA form, the CDR3 reads TGTGCCAGCAGCGAGACCGGACTTCGCTCCTACAATGAGCAGTTCTTC.

Worth noting for this clone: A read error is the likely source, as a far larger clone sits one nucleotide away. CDR3 loop: CASSTQGESYYGGYTF. As DNA, the CDR3 is TGTGCCAGCAGCACCCAGGGGGAAAGTTACTATGGAGGCTACACCTTC. The V call is TRBV5-4, the J call TRBJ1-2, with 7 bases matching TRBD1. This CDR3 spans 16 amino acids. Germline V gene lookup returns CDR1 SGHNT and CDR2 YYREEE (reference sequence). Losses at the gene ends were 4 bases for V and 8 bases for J; bases not matched to a gene: 17.

The chain couples TRBV4-2 to TRBJ2-3, with D maybe TRBD2 (6 bases). V lost 0 bases to trimming and J lost 4 bases, with 14 bases between them. CDR1 is LGHNA and CDR2 is YNFKEQ in the germline V gene. The CDR3 contains 16 residues. CDR3 protein: CASSQDSSRGSDTQYF. In DNA form, the CDR3 reads TGTGCCAGCAGCCAAGATTCGAGCCGGGGGTCAGATACGCAGTATTTT.

Of note for this clone: A single base is all that separates this from a far larger clone, so a read error is likely. The DNA is omitted, as the CDR3 cannot be located on it reliably, and the CDR3 follows TCRdb's listing. The chain links TRBV5-6 to TRBJ1-3. With termini counted, the CDR3 has 14 amino acids. Germline CDR1 is SGHDT and CDR2 is YYEEEE. Here the CDR3 reads CASRTWGRGNTVYF.

This chain links TRBV19 with TRBJ1-2, with 9 bases that match TRBD1. The CDR3 consists of 15 residues. Trimming cost V 0 bases and J 6 bases; bases outside gene matches: 5. From germline, CDR1 is LNHDA and CDR2 SQIVND (reference sequence). The chain's CDR3 is CASSIDSWTGDGYTF. CDR3 sequence (DNA): TGTGCCAGTAGTATAGATTCCTGGACAGGGGATGGCTACACCTTC.